The 12 T cell receptor beta chains in this list originate from one sample, sequenced in a study of CD8+ T cells in alopecia areata. Extracted from the samples, RNA was reverse transcribed into cDNA to serve as the sequencing template. Produced via immunoSEQ multiplex PCR; TCRdb's table is partial and in-frame only. The sample yields 120,000 to 150,000 clones, about two thirds seen once. Material: CD8+ T cells sorted from blood. These receptors came from a human donor in good health.

This clone has just a few counts. The chain links TRBV13 to TRBJ2-3; TRBD1 matches at 11 bases. V gave up 5 bases and J gave up 2 bases; unmatched junction bases: 6. The CDR3 contains 16 residues. The germline gives CDR1 PRHDT, CDR2 FYEKMQ (reference sequence). DNA of the CDR3: TGTGCCAGCAGCGATAAGGACAGGGGGCCCACAGATACGCAGTATTTT. The encoded protein is CASSDKDRGPTDTQYF.

This rearrangement joins TRBV7-9 to TRBJ2-7; the D is unclear. V was cut by 2 bases and J by 2 bases, with 4 bases left in between. The CDR3 covers 12 residues. The germline CDR1 and CDR2 sequences are SEHNR and FQNEAQ (reference sequence). The CDR3 nucleotides read TGTGCCAGCAGCTTAATTCCCTACGAGCAGTACTTC. Its protein is CASSLIPYEQYF.

The gene calls are TRBV27 and TRBJ2-7; TRBD1 aligns across 7 bases. The V gene end was trimmed by 8 bases and the J gene end by 3 bases; junction bases not matched to a gene: 7. Germline CDR1 MNHEY, CDR2 SMNVEV (reference sequence). The CDR3 is 13 residues long. The CDR3 DNA reads TGTGCCAGCTCGACAGGGAACGGCTACGAGCAGTACTTC. This sequence encodes CASSTGNGYEQYF.

CDR3 nucleotide sequence: TGTGCCAGCAGTTACACCGGGACTAGCGAGGCTGAGCAGTTCTTC. Translation gives CASSYTGTSEAEQFF. The chain joins TRBV6-5 to TRBJ2-1, with 10 bases that match TRBD2. Per the germline V gene, CDR1 is MNHEY and CDR2 is SVGAGI. V trimming: 2 bases; J trimming: 9 bases; junction bases outside the gene matches: 7. The CDR3 contains 15 residues.

The chain employs TRBV7-2 and TRBJ2-1, with D possibly matching TRBD2 (5 bases). V was shortened by 3 bases and J by 7 bases, with 19 bases between the two germline ends. CDR1 SGHTA and CDR2 FQGNSA come from the germline V gene. The CDR3 length is 16 residues. The CDR3 loop reads CASSFPSSGGWNEQFF. The CDR3, as DNA: TGTGCCAGCAGCTTCCCTAGCTCGGGCGGTTGGAATGAGCAGTTCTTC.

This rearrangement joins TRBV29-1 to TRBJ2-7; D might be TRBD1 or TRBD2, each matching 5 bases. This CDR3 is built from 13 residues. Germline values: CDR1 SQVTM, CDR2 ANQGSEA. V lost 7 bases and J lost 2, with 15 bases in between. The DNA of the CDR3 is TGCAGCGCTGGGGGTGGCAAGGCCTACGAGCAGTACTTC. Its translation is CSAGGGKAYEQYF.

This clone was counted only a few times. The gene calls are TRBV5-1 and TRBJ2-5, with D possibly matching TRBD2 (6 bases). Looked up from germline, CDR1 is SGHRS and CDR2 is YFSETQ. V gave up 0 bases and J gave up 2 bases, with 11 bases separating them. This CDR3 region has 15 residues. CDR3 nucleotide sequence: TGCGCCAGCAGCTTGGGGGCCCGGGGGCAAGAGACCCAGTACTTC. This translates into CASSLGARGQETQYF.

This clone was seen more than once but under ten times. This chain uses TRBV29-1 with TRBJ2-3, with TRBD2 matching 14 bases. The germline gives CDR1 SQVTM, CDR2 ANQGSEA. CDR3 length equals 16 residues. The CDR3 DNA sequence: TGCAGTGGAGAGGGGACTAGCGGGAGATTGGCAGATACGCAGTATTTT. Translated, it gives CSGEGTSGRLADTQYF.

The chain couples TRBV29-1 to TRBJ2-7; D possibly uses TRBD1 or TRBD2 (7 bases each). The CDR3 totals 13 residues. V was trimmed by 7 bases and J by 2 bases, leaving 15 bases between them. The germline CDR1 and CDR2 sequences are SQVTM and ANQGSEA. CDR3: CSATGEGTYEQYF. DNA for the CDR3: TGCAGCGCCACAGGGGAGGGAACCTACGAGCAGTACTTC.

This clone turned up a few times. V is TRBV27 and J is TRBJ2-2, with 8 bases lining up with TRBD2. Germline trimming cut 2 bases from V and 4 bases from J; bases unmatched to any gene: 6. In germline, CDR1 is MNHEY, CDR2 SMNVEV (reference sequence). CDR3 length equals 16 residues. The CDR3 protein is CASSLEGAGGTGELFF. The CDR3 region has the DNA TGTGCCAGCAGTTTAGAGGGCGCGGGAGGCACCGGGGAGCTGTTTTTT.

The rearrangement links TRBV19 to TRBJ1-4, with D perhaps matching TRBD1 (6 bases). Germline lookup yields CDR1 LNHDA and CDR2 SQIVND (reference sequence). The V and J ends lost 5 bases and 3 bases respectively, with 22 bases between them. The length of the CDR3 is 18 residues. In nucleotides, the CDR3 is TGTGCCAGTAGTCCGGGACAAGGCTTCATGGAAGCTAATGAAAAACTGTTTTTT. Its protein is CASSPGQGFMEANEKLFF.

This clone was found a few times. The chain couples TRBV13 to TRBJ2-7; 10 bases are a match to TRBD1. Trimming cost V 2 bases and J 4 bases; bases outside gene matches: 5. Germline CDR1 and CDR2: PRHDT and FYEKMQ (reference sequence). The CDR3 totals 15 residues. The CDR3 sequence is CASSLRTGGQYEQYF. CDR3 sequence (DNA): TGTGCCAGCAGCTTAAGGACAGGGGGTCAGTACGAGCAGTACTTC.